Each of the 2 T cell receptor beta chains below was sequenced from the same sample in a study of metastatic and nonmetastatic thyroid tumors. TCRdb re-clonotyped the PCR reads through MiXCR. The profile shows 23,000 or so clones, approximately 20% of them singletons. There were no patients who had received any treatment before thyroid surgery. The material sequenced was blood. Receptors originate from a male donor with papillary thyroid cancer or a benign thyroid nodule (not recorded which). Some clones in this sample may be carry-over from other donors' samples.

On this clone: Given the absence of the conserved phenylalanine or tryptophan at the CDR3 end, a read error is likely. J is TRBJ1-2 and V is TRBV20-1; no reliable D call. Germline-derived CDR1 and CDR2 are DFQATT and SNEGSKA (reference sequence). CDR3 length equals 11 residues. The chain's CDR3 is CRAPSLVGYTI. CDR3 nucleotides: TGCAGGGCTCCCTCCCTGGTAGGCTACACCATC.

There are a few counts of this clone. The chain couples TRBV28 to TRBJ2-5; perhaps D is TRBD1 or TRBD2 (6 bases each). Germline CDR1 reads MDHEN; CDR2 reads SYDVKM. The CDR3 consists of 19 residues. V was clipped by 6 bases and J by 0 bases, with 26 bases between them. CDR3 sequence (DNA): TGTGCCAGCAGGGGATGGGCGGGGCTCGGGGGCCGTGACCAAGAGACCCAGTACTTC. This translates into CASRGWAGLGGRDQETQYF.